These 8 T cell receptor beta chains came from one sample sequenced in a study of blood T cell repertoires in COVID-19. The assay was immunoSEQ multiplex PCR, and TCRdb's table has in-frame clones only and misses some. Among roughly 22,000 clones listed, approximately 85% were seen once. Sequencing was performed on peripheral blood. These receptors all come from a human donor in a cohort sampled during active COVID-19.

The chain is built from TRBV29-1 and TRBJ2-6; a possible D gene is TRBD2 (5 bases). Per germline, CDR1 SQVTM and CDR2 ANQGSEA. Trimming shortened V by 3 bases and J by 2 bases, and 8 bases separated the two germline ends. This CDR3 comprises 14 residues. The CDR3 spells CSVDGEAGANVLTF. CDR3 coding DNA: TGCAGCGTTGACGGGGAAGCTGGGGCCAACGTCCTGACTTTC.

This chain joins TRBV5-1 and TRBJ1-4, with D unresolved. The germline V and J ends were trimmed by 3 bases and 0 bases, with 9 bases remaining between them. Per germline, CDR1 SGHRS and CDR2 YFSETQ. This CDR3 contains 15 residues. The CDR3, as DNA: TGCGCCAGCAGCTCCTCAGTCGCAACTAATGAAAAACTGTTTTTT. This translates into CASSSSVATNEKLFF.

This rearrangement joins TRBV13 to TRBJ2-7; D is possibly TRBD1 (5 bases). Germline CDR1 is PRHDT and CDR2 is FYEKMQ (reference sequence). V was cut by 4 bases and J by 7 bases, with 20 bases left in between. The CDR3 runs 15 residues. The CDR3 DNA follows: TGTGCCAGCAGCTCGAAGTTAGGGGCCAGTTGGGAGCAGTACTTC. Translation: CASSSKLGASWEQYF.

The V gene is TRBV19, the J gene TRBJ2-7; 8 bases fit TRBD1. This CDR3 region has 14 residues. Germline values: CDR1 LNHDA, CDR2 SQIVND (reference sequence). V lost 3 bases, J lost 3 bases, and 4 bases stayed unmatched. CDR3 in amino acids: CASSMSGGLYEQYF. Written as DNA, the CDR3 is TGTGCCAGTAGTATGTCAGGGGGCCTCTACGAGCAGTACTTC.

J is TRBJ2-1 and V is TRBV10-3, with 12 bases lining up with TRBD2. Losses at the gene ends were 4 bases for V and 6 bases for J; bases not matched to a gene: 7. Germline V gene data show CDR1 as ENHRY and CDR2 as SYGVKD. This CDR3 contains 16 residues. The chain's CDR3 is CAISARLAGVGNEQFF. CDR3 nucleotide sequence: TGTGCCATCAGTGCCAGACTAGCGGGAGTTGGCAATGAGCAGTTCTTC.

On this clone: This sample includes further DNA sequences coding for the same CDR3. The V call is TRBV28, the J call TRBJ2-3; 9 nucleotides agree with TRBD2. Germline values: CDR1 MDHEN, CDR2 SYDVKM. V trimming: 8 bases; J trimming: 2 bases; junction bases outside the gene matches: 8. The CDR3 consists of 15 residues. The CDR3 nucleotides are TGTGCCAGCGGCCTAGCGGGACAATACACAGATACGCAGTATTTT. It yields the protein CASGLAGQYTDTQYF. Using reference TRBV28 and TRBJ2-3 for the parts outside the CDR3, the full variable domain is DVKVTQSSRYLVKRTGEKVFLECVQDMDHENMFWYRQDPGLGLRLIYFSYDVKMKEKGDIPEGYSVSREKKERFSLILESASTNQTSMYLCASGLAGQYTDTQYFGPGTRLTVL.

This clone has just one count. This chain connects TRBV2 to TRBJ2-1; TRBD2 matches 7 bases. The CDR3 has 16 residues. With V trimmed by 4 bases and J by 4 bases, 10 bases remained unmatched. In germline, CDR1 is SNHLY, CDR2 FYNNEI. CDR3 protein: CASSVARGGHYNEQFF. For the CDR3, the DNA is TGTGCCAGCAGTGTAGCGCGGGGAGGGCATTACAATGAGCAGTTCTTC.

The chain couples TRBV14 to TRBJ2-1; 10 bases line up with TRBD2. This CDR3 region has 15 residues. The germline V gene encodes CDR1 SGHDN and CDR2 FVKESK. Trimming at V came to 1 base and at J to 6 bases, leaving 3 bases not matched to a gene. In DNA, the CDR3 is TGTGCCAGCAGCCAAGGCCTAGCGGGAGTCAATGAGCAGTTCTTC. Protein sequence: CASSQGLAGVNEQFF. The full variable domain, rest sourced from reference TRBV14 and TRBJ2-1, is EAGVTQFPSHSVIEKGQTVTLRCDPISGHDNLYWYRRVMGKEIKFLLHFVKESKQDESGMPNNRFLAERTGGTYSTLKVQPAELEDSGVYFCASSQGLAGVNEQFFGPGTRLTVL.